This passage covers 14 T cell receptor beta chains from one sample sequenced in a study of synovial regulatory T cells in juvenile arthritis (dated by TCRdb to the mid-2010s). Overall study outcomes, separate from this receptor: Compared with other blood Treg cells, blood iaTreg cells had lower TCR diversity, a finding consistent with antigen-driven expansion.

Their recognized antigens are unknown. Library generation was performed with the immunoSEQ multiplex PCR assay. TCRdb limited this immuneACCESS table to in-frame rearrangements with V and J called. A share of clones is missing; checked studies link under half to unresolved V genes, and the rest is unexplained. This sample's listing comprises 9,500 to 10,000 clones. The ten largest make up 1.7% of the sample. The sequenced material came from Treg cells from blood. The intended sense of this specimen's cell subset or site label: HLA-DR+ inflammation-associated blood Treg cells. These receptors all stem from a donor younger than 30 with juvenile idiopathic arthritis.

V usage is TRBV5-1 and J usage is TRBJ1-1. CDR1 is SGHRS, CDR2 YFSETQ, per germline. The CDR3 covers 14 residues. No nucleotide data were recorded. This chain's CDR3 is CASSLSLSNTEAFF.

CDR3 in amino acids: CASSADYGYTF. The V call is TRBV2, the J call TRBJ1-2; TCRdb returns TRBD1, unconfirmable since there is no DNA. Germline V gene data show CDR1 as SNHLY and CDR2 as FYNNEI. This CDR3 comprises 11 residues. A DNA sequence was not provided.

V usage is TRBV29-1 and J usage is TRBJ1-1. The CDR3 spans 12 residues. The DNA is not on file. Germline CDR1 reads SQVTM; CDR2 reads ANQGSEA. The CDR3 protein is CSGGAMNTEAFF.

The J gene is TRBJ1-2, the V gene TRBV19. The CDR3 runs 13 residues. No DNA is listed. Germline CDR1 reads LNHDA; CDR2 reads SQIVND (reference sequence). CDR3 in amino acids: CASSIGGTYGYTF.

The V call is TRBV5-1, the J call TRBJ2-3; TCRdb's D call of TRBD2 is untestable without DNA. The V gene's germline CDR1 is SGHRS and CDR2 YFSETQ. There are 17 residues in the CDR3. No nucleotide data were recorded. CDR3 protein: CASSLDPTSAFTDTQYF.

V gene TRBV6-5 combines with J gene TRBJ1-3. The CDR3 is 13 residues long. DNA is not recorded here. The germline CDR1 and CDR2 sequences are MNHEY and SVGAGI. CDR3 protein: CASSYDSGNTIYF.

The gene calls are TRBV5-1 and TRBJ2-1; TCRdb picks TRBD2, but there is no DNA to check that call. The CDR3 contains 16 residues. Nucleotide data are not available. Per the germline V gene, CDR1 is SGHRS and CDR2 is YFSETQ. This chain's CDR3 is CASSGGEMSSYNEQFF. Variable domain in full (rest from reference TRBV5-1 and TRBJ2-1): KAGVTQTPRYLIKTRGQQVTLSCSPISGHRSVSWYQQTPGQGLQFLFEYFSETQRNKGNFPGRFSGRQFSNSRSEMNVSTLELGDSALYLCASSGGEMSSYNEQFFGPGTRLTVL.

V and J are TRBV7-9 and TRBJ2-1; as DNA is missing, the TRBD2 call by TCRdb cannot be tested. Germline assignment: CDR1 SEHNR and CDR2 FQNEAQ (reference sequence). CDR3 length: 14 amino acids. DNA was not recorded. The CDR3 is CASSFTLADNEQFF.

The chain is built from TRBV29-1 and TRBJ2-7; TCRdb lists TRBD2, though no DNA is available to test this call. CDR1 and CDR2 (germline): SQVTM, ANQGSEA. The CDR3 consists of 11 residues. No coding sequence is recorded. The chain's CDR3 is CSVEDRYEQYF.

J is TRBJ1-1 and V is TRBV7-9; TCRdb's D call of TRBD1 is untestable without DNA. CDR3 size: 15 residues. Only the protein is available. Looked up from germline, CDR1 is SEHNR and CDR2 is FQNEAQ (reference sequence). CDR3 sequence: CASSPLKLGDTEAFF. The full variable domain, with the rest looked up from reference TRBV7-9 and TRBJ1-1, is DTGVSQNPRHKITKRGQNVTFRCDPISEHNRLYWYRQTLGQGPEFLTYFQNEAQLEKSRLLSDRFSAERPKGSFSTLEIQRTEQGDSAMYLCASSPLKLGDTEAFFGQGTRLTVV.

The chain combines TRBV18 with TRBJ1-4; TCRdb names TRBD1, which stays unverified in the absence of DNA. Germline CDR1 reads KGHSH; CDR2 reads LQKENI. The CDR3 sequence is 15 residues long. The nucleotide record is missing. CDR3 sequence: CASSPGQGSNEKLFF.

CDR3 loop: CASSQEGPEAFF. The J gene is TRBJ1-1, the V gene TRBV4-2; no DNA is available, so the TRBD1 call from TCRdb remains unchecked. The germline V gene encodes CDR1 LGHNA and CDR2 YNFKEQ. CDR3 length equals 12 residues. No DNA is recorded.

The rearrangement uses TRBV18 and TRBJ2-5; TCRdb's assignment of TRBD1 cannot be checked, as there is no DNA. Germline V gene data show CDR1 as KGHSH and CDR2 as LQKENI. The CDR3 loop spans 11 amino acids. No nucleotide data were recorded. The CDR3 spells CASSPGETQYF.

V and J are TRBV27 and TRBJ1-1. The CDR3 is 15 residues long. Only the protein sequence is given. Germline V gene data show CDR1 as MNHEY and CDR2 as SMNVEV (reference sequence). The CDR3 here is CASSLVLGENTEAFF.